The 7 T cell receptor beta chains given below trace back to one sample, sequenced in a study of vaccination effects on CD4 cells after COVID-19 (dated by TCRdb to the early 2020s). Antigens of these TCRs are unknown. Library generation was performed with the immunoSEQ multiplex PCR assay. This immuneACCESS table, as held by TCRdb, lists in-frame sequences with V and J called but not all clones. Of the missing ones, under half trace to an unresolved V gene in checked studies; the others have no known cause. The sample table contains fewer than 85,000 clones; only one count was recorded for around four fifths of them. The leading ten clones occupy around 0.94% of the sample. In the ViraFEST assay, PBMC were stimulated with viral peptide pools, and antigen-specific CD4+ T cell clonotypes were then identified by expansion using TCR sequencing. After 10 to 11 days of culture, CD4+ T cells were isolated with the EasySep CD4+ T cell isolation kit. Participants received two doses of either the BNT162b2 or the mRNA-1273 mRNA SARS-CoV-2 vaccine.

The sample was CD4+ T cells from PBMCs cultured with HCoV-OC43 spike peptides, taken after COVID-19 vaccination. The cell subset or site label corresponds to: HCoV-OC43 spike overlapping peptide pool stimulation. These receptors were collected from a human donor who received a COVID-19 vaccine.

The CDR3 loop reads CASSRRGDTQYF. CDR3 DNA: TGTGCCAGCAGCCGGCGGGGAGATACGCAGTATTTT. The V gene is TRBV3-1 (or the pseudogene TRBV3-2), the J gene TRBJ2-3; D may be TRBD2 (6 bases). The V end lost 4 bases, the J end lost 5 bases, and 7 bases lay between the germline ends. This CDR3 has 12 amino acids. From germline, CDR1 is LGHDT and CDR2 YNNKEL (reference sequence).

V is TRBV5-5 and J is TRBJ2-7; perhaps TRBD1 as D (6 bases). V was shortened by 0 bases and J by 6 bases, with 13 bases between the two germline ends. Germline-derived CDR1 and CDR2 are SGHKS and YYEKEE (reference sequence). The CDR3 is 14 residues long. For the CDR3, the DNA is TGTGCCAGCAGCTTGGAAGGGTACAGGGTCGAGCAGTACGTC. Translation: CASSLEGYRVEQYV.

The table lists this clone with a count of one. CDR3 bases: TGCGCCAGCAGTGTCAGCAGGGCTGGAGCCAAAAACATTCAGTACTTC. It is translated as CASSVSRAGAKNIQYF. This chain connects TRBV10-2 to TRBJ2-4; TRBD1 might be the D (5 bases). V lost 4 bases to trimming and J lost 0 bases, with 13 bases between them. Germline-derived CDR1 and CDR2 are WSHSY and SAAADI. The CDR3 extends over 16 amino acids.

This chain connects TRBV6-1 to TRBJ2-7, with 12 bases lining up with TRBD1. The CDR3 is made up of 17 amino acids. Per germline, CDR1 MNHNS and CDR2 SASEGT. Trimming took 2 bases from V and 3 from J; bases not matched to a gene: 8. The DNA for the CDR3 is TGTGCCAGCAGTGAACTCCGGGACAGGGGGCAAAACTACGAGCAGTACGTC. Protein product: CASSELRDRGQNYEQYV.

The chain uses TRBV10-2 and TRBJ2-1; 13 positions match TRBD2. Germline CDR1 is WSHSY and CDR2 is SAAADI. The CDR3 covers 15 residues. Germline trimming cut 9 bases from V and 8 bases from J; bases unmatched to any gene: 10. CDR3 amino acids: CASRLAGGKTHEQFF. The CDR3 DNA is TGCGCCAGTCGACTAGCGGGGGGAAAAACCCATGAGCAGTTCTTC.

This chain links TRBV6-6 with TRBJ1-1, with D possibly TRBD1 on 5 matching bases. Trimming pared 1 base from V and 3 bases from J, leaving 9 bases between. Germline CDR1 reads MNHNY; CDR2 reads SVGAGI (reference sequence). This CDR3 is built from 14 residues. CDR3 bases: TGTGCCAGCAGTTACTATGACAGACACACTGAAGCTTTCTTT. Protein: CASSYYDRHTEAFF.

This chain joins TRBV9 and TRBJ1-4; the D gene is possibly TRBD1 (5 bases). The CDR3 is 16 residues long. V lost 4 bases and J lost 2, with 15 bases in between. Germline V lookup: CDR1 SGDLS, CDR2 YYNGEE. This CDR3 is CASSQGVGGTNEKLFF. The DNA of the CDR3 is TGTGCCAGCAGCCAGGGCGTGGGGGGGACTAATGAAAAACTGTTTTTT.